This T cell receptor beta chain was recorded in a study of T cell responses to AZD1222 COVID-19 vaccine. V dropped 0 bases and J dropped 0 bases, with 7 bases sitting between them. The CDR3 covers 15 residues. The germline V gene encodes CDR1 SGDLS and CDR2 YYNGEE. Clones were sequenced by immunoSEQ multiplex PCR, and TCRdb holds only the in-frame ones, with some missing. The table lists approximately 120,000 clones, roughly 90% of them singletons. The chain joins TRBV9 to TRBJ1-3; D gene ambiguous. The input for sequencing was peripheral blood, taken 28 days after the second AZD1222 dose. The TCR comes from an adult who received the AZD1222 COVID-19 vaccine. CDR3 protein: CASSVDGNSGNTIYF. The CDR3 nucleotides are TGTGCCAGCAGCGTAGACGGGAACTCTGGAAACACCATATATTTT.